Shown below are 27 T cell receptor beta chains from a single sample sequenced in a study of OX40 agonist ivuxolimab in advanced cancers. Libraries were built with the immunoSEQ multiplex PCR assay. In its TCRdb copy, this immuneACCESS table keeps in-frame sequences only and misses some clones. Where compared with another copy, unresolved V genes explain less than half of these, and the others have no known cause. The sample includes 10,000 to 15,000 clones, with around four fifths observed a single time. Roughly 29% of the sample comes from the top ten. The sequencing here drew on CD4+ or CD8+ T cells sorted from blood, taken in a trial of the OX40 agonist ivuxolimab. Receptor source: an adult with an advanced solid tumor such as melanoma, head and neck, liver or kidney cancer.

The V call is TRBV27, the J call TRBJ1-4; possible D gene TRBD1, 6 bases. V was cut by 6 bases and J by 4 bases, with 12 bases left in between. Germline loops: CDR1 MNHEY, CDR2 SMNVEV (reference sequence). This CDR3 comprises 14 residues. CDR3 DNA: TGTGCCAGCAGGAGGGACAAACGTAATGAAAAACTGTTTTTT. Amino acids: CASRRDKRNEKLFF. The full variable domain, its missing parts supplied by reference TRBV27 and TRBJ1-4, is EAQVTQNPRYLITVTGKKLTVTCSQNMNHEYMSWYRQDPGLGLRQIYYSMNVEVTDKGDVPEGYKVSRKEKRNFPLILESPSPNQTSLYFCASRRDKRNEKLFFGSGTQLSVL.

The chain recombines TRBV7-9 with TRBJ2-7; D not resolved. There are 12 residues in the CDR3. The germline CDR1 and CDR2 sequences are SEHNR and FQNEAQ (reference sequence). With 3 bases removed from V and 2 bases from J, the gap between germline ends came to 5 bases. Here the CDR3 reads CASSLGTYEQYV. CDR3 nucleotides: TGTGCCAGCAGCTTGGGGACCTACGAGCAGTACGTC.

The CDR3 loop reads CASSNEARGNTEAFF. CDR3 sequence (DNA): TGTGCCAGCAGCAATGAAGCCCGGGGGAACACTGAAGCTTTCTTT. The V gene is TRBV7-9, the J gene TRBJ1-1; D not resolved. This CDR3 comprises 15 residues. Germline assignment: CDR1 SEHNR and CDR2 FQNEAQ (reference sequence). The V end lost 5 bases, the J end lost 1 base, and 14 bases lay between the germline ends.

This clone appeared a single time. The chain links TRBV14 to TRBJ2-1; 7 bases fit TRBD2. The V and J ends lost 1 base and 9 bases, in that order; junction bases with no gene match: 6. In germline, CDR1 is SGHDN, CDR2 FVKESK. This CDR3 spans 14 amino acids. CDR3 sequence (DNA): TGTGCCAGCAGCCAAGGAGGGAGGGCACGTGAGCAGTTCTTC. This gives the protein CASSQGGRAREQFF. Complete variable domain (other parts from reference TRBV14 and TRBJ2-1): EAGVTQFPSHSVIEKGQTVTLRCDPISGHDNLYWYRRVMGKEIKFLLHFVKESKQDESGMPNNRFLAERTGGTYSTLKVQPAELEDSGVYFCASSQGGRAREQFFGPGTRLTVL.

The chain employs TRBV30 and TRBJ1-1, with D hard to call. This CDR3 has 14 residues. Trimming pared 2 bases from V and 1 base from J, leaving 11 bases between. Germline V gives CDR1 GTSNPN, CDR2 SVGIG (reference sequence). Here the CDR3 DNA reads TGTGCCTGGAGTTACGGACCAGCGAACACTGAAGCTTTCTTT. Its translation is CAWSYGPANTEAFF.

This clone was counted between two and nine times. This chain connects TRBV5-8 to TRBJ1-5; tentatively, D is TRBD1 (5 bases). Germline V gene data show CDR1 as SGHTS and CDR2 as YDEGEE. V lost 0 bases, J lost 4 bases, and 11 bases lay in between. CDR3 length equals 15 residues. Written as DNA, the CDR3 is TGTGCCAGCAGCTTGGCGGCGGGGGGAAATCAGCCCCAGCATTTT. Residues: CASSLAAGGNQPQHF. The full variable domain, completed using reference TRBV5-8 and TRBJ1-5, is EAGVTQSPTHLIKTRGQQATLRCSPISGHTSVYWYQQALGLGLQFLLWYDEGEERNRGNFPPRFSGRQFPNYSSELNVNALELEDSALYLCASSLAAGGNQPQHFGDGTRLSIL.

This clone was observed a few times. This chain links TRBV19 with TRBJ2-7; 13 bases agree with TRBD2. The CDR3 is made up of 16 amino acids. Germline V lookup: CDR1 LNHDA, CDR2 SQIVND (reference sequence). V shed 5 bases and J 0 bases; nucleotides not matched to a gene: 4. As DNA, the CDR3 is TGTGCCAGTAGTCCCCGGACTAGCGGGAGCTCCTACGAGCAGTACGTC. Encoded protein: CASSPRTSGSSYEQYV.

The sample holds one count of this clone. The chain is built from TRBV7-6 and TRBJ2-1; 7 bases fit TRBD2. J lost 4 bases, V lost 2 bases, and 11 bases had no gene match. Germline CDR1 SGHVS, CDR2 FNYEAQ. CDR3 size: 17 residues. The chain's CDR3 is CASSLLAGGRAYNEQFF. CDR3 bases: TGTGCCAGCAGCTTATTAGCAGGAGGGAGGGCATACAATGAGCAGTTCTTC.

This clone is medium-sized by share. J is TRBJ1-2 and V is TRBV9; D not certain. Trimming removed 0 bases at V and 0 bases at J, with 9 bases between. Germline V lookup: CDR1 SGDLS, CDR2 YYNGEE. This CDR3 has 15 amino acids. The CDR3 nucleotides are TGTGCCAGCAGCGTAGGGGTATCTCCTAACTATGGCTACACCTTC. This codes for CASSVGVSPNYGYTF.

The rearrangement links TRBV28 to TRBJ1-4, with a weak D call TRBD1 (6 bases). V lost 7 bases to trimming and J lost 1 base, with 13 bases between them. CDR1 is MDHEN and CDR2 is SYDVKM in the germline V gene. CDR3 length: 15 amino acids. CDR3 bases: TGTGCCAGCAACGGAAGACAGGAAACTAATGAAAAACTGTTTTTT. As protein: CASNGRQETNEKLFF.

DNA for the CDR3: TGTGCCAGCAGCCCTTGGGGGGCTCAGACAGATACGCAGTATTTT. Amino acid sequence: CASSPWGAQTDTQYF. J is TRBJ2-3 and V is TRBV9; TRBD1 or TRBD2 may be the D gene (6 bases each). Trimming pared 4 bases from V and 3 bases from J, leaving 15 bases between. Germline V lookup: CDR1 SGDLS, CDR2 YYNGEE. This CDR3 comprises 15 residues.

The rearrangement joins TRBV7-3 to TRBJ2-3, with TRBD2 matching 9 bases. The J segment lost 5 bases and the V segment lost 2 bases, leaving 11 bases of the junction unmatched. Germline CDR1 reads SGHTA; CDR2 reads FQGTGA. The CDR3 is 17 residues long. The CDR3 sequence is CASSLSGGGRAGDTQYF. The CDR3, as DNA: TGTGCCAGCAGCTTATCTGGGGGCGGGAGGGCTGGAGATACGCAGTATTTT.

Points on this clone: Other nucleotide sequences from this sample produce the same CDR3. The chain combines TRBV7-3 with TRBJ2-7; D is possibly TRBD1 or TRBD2 (6 bases each). The CDR3 runs 16 residues. Trimming shortened V by 0 bases and J by 3 bases, and 15 bases separated the two germline ends. The germline CDR1 and CDR2 sequences are SGHTA and FQGTGA. The CDR3 region is CASSLTGGGGGYEQYF. DNA of the CDR3: TGTGCCAGCAGCTTAACGGGTGGTGGAGGGGGCTACGAGCAGTACTTC.

The V and J genes are TRBV5-5 and TRBJ2-7; no reliable D call. Looked up from germline, CDR1 is SGHKS and CDR2 is YYEKEE (reference sequence). The CDR3 is 14 amino acids. Trimming took off 4 bases at V and 0 bases at J, with 11 bases between the two ends. CDR3: CASSLYGSSYEQYV. In DNA, the CDR3 is TGTGCCAGCAGCCTTTACGGTAGCTCCTACGAGCAGTACGTC.

The V call is TRBV4-1, the J call TRBJ2-7; no clear D gene. V dropped 6 bases and J dropped 1 base, with 13 bases sitting between them. Germline CDR1 and CDR2: MGHRA and YSYEKL. The CDR3 loop spans 14 amino acids. CDR3 protein: CASSIGSSSYEQYF. Written as DNA, the CDR3 is TGCGCCAGCAGTATCGGGTCTTCTTCCTACGAGCAGTACTTC.

J is TRBJ2-7 and V is TRBV9; D unclear. CDR1 and CDR2 from the germline V gene are SGDLS and YYNGEE. V shed 4 bases and J shed 0 bases, with 5 bases lying between them. The CDR3 is 12 residues long. CDR3 sequence: CASSPPSYEQYF. The CDR3 bases are TGTGCCAGCAGCCCTCCCTCCTACGAGCAGTACTTC.

The chain has TRBV11-2 and TRBJ2-7; 8 bases fit TRBD2. The CDR3 has 15 residues. Germline CDR1 reads SGHAT; CDR2 reads FQNNGV. Trimming cost V 5 bases and J 2 bases; bases outside gene matches: 8. The CDR3 DNA reads TGTGCCAGCAGCATCTTGACTAGCGTAACCTACGAGCAGTACTTC. Translated: CASSILTSVTYEQYF.

This clone has only a few counts. CDR3 loop: CASSRLGTGTGELFF. The CDR3 DNA follows: TGTGCCAGCAGCCGACTCGGGACAGGCACCGGGGAGCTGTTTTTT. The chain employs TRBV7-9 and TRBJ2-2; 8 positions agree with TRBD1. CDR3 length: 15 amino acids. Germline V gene sequence: CDR1 SEHNR, CDR2 FQNEAQ (reference sequence). Trimming took 5 bases from V and 4 from J; bases not matched to a gene: 6.

The CDR3, as DNA: TGTGCCAGCAGCACTCCCGGGACTCCTAACAATGAGCAGTTCTTC. Residues: CASSTPGTPNNEQFF. This rearrangement joins TRBV7-9 to TRBJ2-1; a possible D gene is TRBD2 (6 bases). V was trimmed by 5 bases and J by 5 bases, leaving 16 bases between them. CDR1 and CDR2 (germline): SEHNR, FQNEAQ (reference sequence). The CDR3 is made up of 15 amino acids. The whole variable domain, filled in from reference TRBV7-9 and TRBJ2-1, reads DTGVSQNPRHKITKRGQNVTFRCDPISEHNRLYWYRQTLGQGPEFLTYFQNEAQLEKSRLLSDRFSAERPKGSFSTLEIQRTEQGDSAMYLCASSTPGTPNNEQFFGPGTRLTVL.

This rearrangement joins TRBV11-2 to TRBJ2-3; unclear D gene. CDR1 is SGHAT, CDR2 FQNNGV, per germline. V dropped 4 bases and J dropped 4 bases, with 12 bases sitting between them. This CDR3 has 14 amino acids. The CDR3 loop is CASSSSQGADTQYF. As DNA, the CDR3 is TGTGCCAGCAGCTCATCCCAAGGTGCAGATACGCAGTATTTT.

The rearrangement links TRBV13 to TRBJ1-5; D may be TRBD1 (5 bases). The CDR3 covers 14 residues. The V gene's germline CDR1 is PRHDT and CDR2 FYEKMQ (reference sequence). Trimming took off 4 bases at V and 0 bases at J, with 7 bases between the two ends. CDR3 in amino acids: CASSSGGSNQPQHF. As DNA, the CDR3 is TGTGCCAGCAGCTCTGGGGGTAGCAATCAGCCCCAGCATTTT.

The genes are TRBV16 and TRBJ1-2, with a tentative D call TRBD1 (6 bases). Germline V lookup: CDR1 KGHSY, CDR2 FQNENV. V lost 0 bases to trimming and J lost 4 bases, with 15 bases between them. The CDR3 runs 16 residues. In DNA, the CDR3 is TGTGCCAGCAGCCAATCCGTAGAGGGGGTGTTCTATGGCTACACCTTC. This gives the protein CASSQSVEGVFYGYTF.

The chain couples TRBV7-9 to TRBJ1-1; D is perhaps TRBD1 (5 bases). There are 13 residues in the CDR3. CDR1 and CDR2 from the germline V gene are SEHNR and FQNEAQ (reference sequence). The V and J ends lost 3 bases and 5 bases respectively, with 10 bases between them. The CDR3 DNA sequence: TGTGCCAGCAGCTTGGGGGATGGGACTGAAGCTTTCTTT. This translates into CASSLGDGTEAFF.

This chain joins TRBV6-5 and TRBJ2-1; D is undetermined. With 0 bases removed from V and 9 bases from J, the gap between germline ends came to 9 bases. Germline assignment: CDR1 MNHEY and CDR2 SVGAGI. The CDR3 spans 13 residues. The CDR3 region has the DNA TGTGCCAGCAGTTACTCGGAAGGCTCTGAGCAGTTCTTC. Its protein is CASSYSEGSEQFF.

The chain employs TRBV29-1 and TRBJ2-1; the match to TRBD2 covers 12 bases. CDR1 and CDR2 from the germline V gene are SQVTM and ANQGSEA. The CDR3 runs to 17 residues. Trimming removed 5 bases from V and 0 bases from J; junction bases left unmatched: 8. CDR3 in amino acids: CSVKGLAGPSSYNEQFF. In nucleotides, the CDR3 is TGCAGCGTTAAGGGACTAGCGGGCCCAAGCTCCTACAATGAGCAGTTCTTC.

The V call is TRBV30, the J call TRBJ2-1, with no clear D. Trimming cost V 3 bases and J 5 bases, with 5 bases left between them. There are 11 residues in the CDR3. Germline V gene data show CDR1 as GTSNPN and CDR2 as SVGIG (reference sequence). In DNA, the CDR3 is TGTGCCTGGAGGGTCAACAATGAGCAGTTCTTC. Residues: CAWRVNNEQFF.

This clone is classed as medium-sized. The chain is built from TRBV27 and TRBJ1-1, with D perhaps TRBD1 (5 bases). Trimming removed 5 bases from V and 1 base from J, with 11 bases in between. This CDR3 comprises 14 residues. Looked up from germline, CDR1 is MNHEY and CDR2 is SMNVEV (reference sequence). The DNA of the CDR3 is TGTGCCAGCAGTCTAGTTAGGGGGAACACTGAAGCTTTCTTT. Amino acid sequence: CASSLVRGNTEAFF.